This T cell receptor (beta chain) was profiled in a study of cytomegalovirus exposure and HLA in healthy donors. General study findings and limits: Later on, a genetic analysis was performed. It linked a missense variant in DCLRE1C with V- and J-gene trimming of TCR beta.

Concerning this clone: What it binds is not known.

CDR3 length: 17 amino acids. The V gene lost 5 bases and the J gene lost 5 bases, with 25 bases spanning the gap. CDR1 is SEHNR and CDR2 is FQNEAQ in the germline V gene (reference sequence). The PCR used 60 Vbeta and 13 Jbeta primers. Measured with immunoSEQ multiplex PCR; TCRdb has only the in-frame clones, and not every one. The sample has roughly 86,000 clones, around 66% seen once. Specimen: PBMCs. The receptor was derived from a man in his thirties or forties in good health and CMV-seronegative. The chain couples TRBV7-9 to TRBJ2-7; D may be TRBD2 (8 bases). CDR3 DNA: TGTGCCAGCAGCCAAACAGGGGTCTGGCGGGGGGTCCACGAGCAGTACTTC. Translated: CASSQTGVWRGVHEQYF.